The clone carrying this T cell receptor (beta chain) is medium-sized (0.01 to 0.1%) in the sample. The antigen is unknown. Trimming left V 2 bases short and J 5 bases short, with 14 bases between. Germline loops: CDR1 SGHRS, CDR2 YFSETQ. CDR3 length equals 14 residues. The sample is drawn from a study of T cell responses to AZD1222 COVID-19 vaccine. Whole-study findings and limits: Females outnumbered males among donors, who were mostly white British; clonal diversity was possibly underestimated.

Data came from immunoSEQ multiplex PCR; TCRdb stores just in-frame clones and leaves some out. The sample has some 110,000 clones, 80% to 85% seen once. This specimen consisted of peripheral blood, obtained on day 0 of AZD1222 vaccination. This clonotype was sampled from an adult in good health. This chain uses TRBV5-1 with TRBJ2-7; tentatively, D is TRBD1 (5 bases). CDR3 residues: CASSFHRKGHEQYF. The CDR3 region has the DNA TGCGCCAGCAGCTTCCACAGGAAGGGGCACGAGCAGTACTTC.